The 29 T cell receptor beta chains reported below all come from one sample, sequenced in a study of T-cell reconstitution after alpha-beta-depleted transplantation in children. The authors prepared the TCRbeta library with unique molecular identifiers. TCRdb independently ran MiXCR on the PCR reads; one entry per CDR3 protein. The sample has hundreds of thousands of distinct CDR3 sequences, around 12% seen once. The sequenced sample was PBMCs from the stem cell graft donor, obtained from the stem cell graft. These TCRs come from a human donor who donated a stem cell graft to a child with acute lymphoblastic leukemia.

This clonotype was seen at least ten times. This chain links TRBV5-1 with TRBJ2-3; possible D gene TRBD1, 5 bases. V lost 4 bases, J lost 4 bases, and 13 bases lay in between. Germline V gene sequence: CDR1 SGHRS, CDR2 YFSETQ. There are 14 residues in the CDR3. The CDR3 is CASSNPQGSDTQYF. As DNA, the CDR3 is TGCGCCAGCAGCAATCCCCAGGGTTCAGATACGCAGTATTTT.

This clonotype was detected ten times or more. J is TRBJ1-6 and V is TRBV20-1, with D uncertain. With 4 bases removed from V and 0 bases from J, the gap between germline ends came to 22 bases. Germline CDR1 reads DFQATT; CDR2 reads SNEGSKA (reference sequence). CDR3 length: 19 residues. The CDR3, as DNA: TGCAGTGCTAACGAGGAGATAGGACGGAAGAGCTCCTATAATTCACCCCTCCACTTT. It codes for CSANEEIGRKSSYNSPLHF.

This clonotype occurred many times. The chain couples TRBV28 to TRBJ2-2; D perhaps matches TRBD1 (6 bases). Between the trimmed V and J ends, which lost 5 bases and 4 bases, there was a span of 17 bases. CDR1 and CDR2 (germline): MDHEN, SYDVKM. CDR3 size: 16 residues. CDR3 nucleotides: TGTGCCAGCAGTCCTCTCCAGGGGCTAATCACCGGGGAGCTGTTTTTT. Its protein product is CASSPLQGLITGELFF.

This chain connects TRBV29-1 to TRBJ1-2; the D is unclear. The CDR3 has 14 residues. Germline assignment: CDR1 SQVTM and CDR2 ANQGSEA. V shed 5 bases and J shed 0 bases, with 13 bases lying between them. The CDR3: CSVPGPVANYGYTF. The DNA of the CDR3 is TGCAGCGTTCCGGGTCCCGTAGCTAACTATGGCTACACCTTC.

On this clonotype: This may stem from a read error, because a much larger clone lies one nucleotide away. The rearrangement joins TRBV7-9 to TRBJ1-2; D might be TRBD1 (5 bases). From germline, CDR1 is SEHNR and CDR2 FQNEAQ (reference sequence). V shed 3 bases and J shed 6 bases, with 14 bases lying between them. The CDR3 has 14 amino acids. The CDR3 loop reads CASSFEGRSNGYTF. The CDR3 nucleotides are TGTGCCAGCAGCTTCGAGGGACGGAGCAATGGCTACACCTTC.

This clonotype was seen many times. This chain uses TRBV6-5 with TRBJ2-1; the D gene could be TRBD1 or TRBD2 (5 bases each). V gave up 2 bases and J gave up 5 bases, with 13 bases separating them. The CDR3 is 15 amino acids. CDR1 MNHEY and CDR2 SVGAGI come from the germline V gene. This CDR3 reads CASSYTGPLNNEQFF. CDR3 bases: TGTGCCAGCAGTTACACGGGGCCCTTAAACAATGAGCAGTTCTTC.

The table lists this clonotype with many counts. The CDR3 reads CASSSRGRASAEAFF. As DNA, the CDR3 is TGTGCCAGCAGCTCACGAGGCAGGGCTAGCGCTGAAGCTTTCTTT. V and J are TRBV28 and TRBJ1-1, with a possible D match to TRBD1 (5 bases). Germline CDR1 is MDHEN and CDR2 is SYDVKM. The CDR3 consists of 15 residues. V shed 6 bases and J shed 6 bases, with 20 bases lying between them. Full variable domain (outside the CDR3, taken from reference TRBV28 and TRBJ1-1): DVKVTQSSRYLVKRTGEKVFLECVQDMDHENMFWYRQDPGLGLRLIYFSYDVKMKEKGDIPEGYSVSREKKERFSLILESASTNQTSMYLCASSSRGRASAEAFFGQGTRLTVV.

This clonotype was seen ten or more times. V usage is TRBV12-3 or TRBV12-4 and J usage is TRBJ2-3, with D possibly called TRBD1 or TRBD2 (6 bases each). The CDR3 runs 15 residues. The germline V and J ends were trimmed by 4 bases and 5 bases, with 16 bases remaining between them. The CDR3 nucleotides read TGTGCCAGCAGTTACCCCGGGGGCCGGAGAGATACGCAGTATTTT. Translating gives CASSYPGGRRDTQYF.

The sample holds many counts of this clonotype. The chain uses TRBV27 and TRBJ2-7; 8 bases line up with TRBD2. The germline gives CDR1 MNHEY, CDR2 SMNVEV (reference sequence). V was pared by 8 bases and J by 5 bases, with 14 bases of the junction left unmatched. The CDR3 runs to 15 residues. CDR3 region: CASLYPNGRGDEQYF. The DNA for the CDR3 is TGTGCCAGCCTATACCCAAACGGGCGGGGGGACGAGCAGTACTTC.

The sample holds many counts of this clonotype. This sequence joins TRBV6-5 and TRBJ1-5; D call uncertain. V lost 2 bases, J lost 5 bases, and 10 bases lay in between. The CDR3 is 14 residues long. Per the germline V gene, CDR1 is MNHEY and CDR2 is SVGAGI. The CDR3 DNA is TGTGCCAGCAGTTACAAGGAGTACCATCAGCCCCAGCATTTT. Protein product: CASSYKEYHQPQHF.

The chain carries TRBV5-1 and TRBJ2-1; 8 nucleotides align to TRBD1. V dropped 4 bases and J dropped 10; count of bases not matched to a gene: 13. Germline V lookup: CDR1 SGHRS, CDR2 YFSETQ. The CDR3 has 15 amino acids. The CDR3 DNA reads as TGCGCCAGCAGCACCACCCCGGGACAGGTCGGAGAGCAGTTCTTC. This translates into CASSTTPGQVGEQFF.

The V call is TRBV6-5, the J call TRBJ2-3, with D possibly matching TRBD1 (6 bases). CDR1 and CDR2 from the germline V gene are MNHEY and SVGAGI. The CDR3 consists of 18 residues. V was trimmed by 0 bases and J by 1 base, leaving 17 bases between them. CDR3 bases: TGTGCCAGCAGTTACTCGACGGGGACATGGTATGGCACAGATACGCAGTATTTT. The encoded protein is CASSYSTGTWYGTDTQYF.

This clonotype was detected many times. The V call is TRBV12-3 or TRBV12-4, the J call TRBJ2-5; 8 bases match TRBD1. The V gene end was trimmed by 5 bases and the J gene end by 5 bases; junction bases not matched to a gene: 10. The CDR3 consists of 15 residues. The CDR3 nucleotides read TGTGCCAGCAGTCCTAGACAGGGGATCTGGGAGACCCAGTACTTC. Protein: CASSPRQGIWETQYF.

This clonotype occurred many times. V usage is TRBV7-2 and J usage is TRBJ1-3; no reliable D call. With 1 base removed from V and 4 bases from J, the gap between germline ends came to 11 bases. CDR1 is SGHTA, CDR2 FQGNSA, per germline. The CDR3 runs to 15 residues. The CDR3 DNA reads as TGTGCCAGCAGCTTAGATCCCCGGGTCGGAAACACCATATATTTT. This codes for CASSLDPRVGNTIYF.

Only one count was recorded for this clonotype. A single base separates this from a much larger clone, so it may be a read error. The CDR3: CSASRERPGDEQYF. DNA of the CDR3: TGCAGTGCCTCCAGGGAACGGCCAGGGGACGAGCAGTACTTC. The chain has TRBV20-1 and TRBJ2-7, with D possibly being TRBD1 (6 bases). Germline CDR1 reads DFQATT; CDR2 reads SNEGSKA (reference sequence). V was pared by 6 bases and J by 5 bases, with 20 bases between. The CDR3 contains 14 residues.

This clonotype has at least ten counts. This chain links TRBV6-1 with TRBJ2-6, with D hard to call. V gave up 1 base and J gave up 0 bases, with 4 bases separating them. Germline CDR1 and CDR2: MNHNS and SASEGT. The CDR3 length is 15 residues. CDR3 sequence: CASSEVDSGANVLTF. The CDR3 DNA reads TGTGCCAGCAGTGAAGTGGACTCTGGGGCCAACGTCCTGACTTTC.

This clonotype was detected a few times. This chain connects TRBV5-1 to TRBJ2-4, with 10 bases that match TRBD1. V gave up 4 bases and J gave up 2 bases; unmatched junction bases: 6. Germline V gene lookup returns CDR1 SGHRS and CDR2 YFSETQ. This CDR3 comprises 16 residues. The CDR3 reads CASSLGQGGTKNIQYF. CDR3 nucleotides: TGCGCCAGCAGCCTCGGACAGGGGGGGACCAAAAACATTCAGTACTTC. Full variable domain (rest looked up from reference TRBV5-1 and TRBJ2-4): KAGVTQTPRYLIKTRGQQVTLSCSPISGHRSVSWYQQTPGQGLQFLFEYFSETQRNKGNFPGRFSGRQFSNSRSEMNVSTLELGDSALYLCASSLGQGGTKNIQYFGAGTRLSVL.

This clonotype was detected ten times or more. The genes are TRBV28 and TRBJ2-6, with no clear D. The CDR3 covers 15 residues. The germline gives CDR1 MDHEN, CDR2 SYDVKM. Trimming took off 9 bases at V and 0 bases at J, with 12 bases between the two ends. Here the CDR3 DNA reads TGTGCCAGTGGGCCCCCCCTCTCTGGGGCCAACGTCCTGACTTTC. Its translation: CASGPPLSGANVLTF.

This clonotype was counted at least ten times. CDR3 coding DNA: TGTGCCAGCAGTTTCTCAGGGTCTGGGGCCAACGTCCTGACTTTC. It codes for CASSFSGSGANVLTF. The J gene is TRBJ2-6, the V gene TRBV27; the D gene is possibly TRBD1 (5 bases). This CDR3 has 15 residues. Germline CDR1 reads MNHEY; CDR2 reads SMNVEV (reference sequence). V lost 3 bases and J lost 1, with 7 bases in between. Full variable domain (rest looked up from reference TRBV27 and TRBJ2-6): EAQVTQNPRYLITVTGKKLTVTCSQNMNHEYMSWYRQDPGLGLRQIYYSMNVEVTDKGDVPEGYKVSRKEKRNFPLILESPSPNQTSLYFCASSFSGSGANVLTFGAGSRLTVL.

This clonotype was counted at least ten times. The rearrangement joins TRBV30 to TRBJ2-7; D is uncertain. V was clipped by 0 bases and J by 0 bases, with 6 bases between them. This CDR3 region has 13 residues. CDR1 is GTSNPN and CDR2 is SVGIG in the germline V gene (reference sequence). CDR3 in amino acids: CAWSVDSSYEQYF. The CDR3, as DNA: TGTGCCTGGAGTGTCGATAGCTCCTACGAGCAGTACTTC.

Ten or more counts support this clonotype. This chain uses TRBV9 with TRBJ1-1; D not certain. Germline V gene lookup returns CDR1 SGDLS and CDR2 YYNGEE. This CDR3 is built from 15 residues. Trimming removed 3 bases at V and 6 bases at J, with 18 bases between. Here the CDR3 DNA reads TGTGCCAGCAGCGGGGGAGACAACTCCCCGGCTGAAGCTTTCTTT. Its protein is CASSGGDNSPAEAFF.

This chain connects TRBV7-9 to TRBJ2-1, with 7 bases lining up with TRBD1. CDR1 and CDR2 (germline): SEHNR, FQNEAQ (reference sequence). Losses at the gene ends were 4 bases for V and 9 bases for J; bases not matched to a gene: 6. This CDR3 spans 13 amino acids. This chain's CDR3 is CASSSPGGTEQFF. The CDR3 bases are TGTGCCAGCAGCTCCCCAGGGGGTACTGAGCAGTTCTTC. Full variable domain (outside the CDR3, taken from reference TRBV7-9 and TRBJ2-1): DTGVSQNPRHKITKRGQNVTFRCDPISEHNRLYWYRQTLGQGPEFLTYFQNEAQLEKSRLLSDRFSAERPKGSFSTLEIQRTEQGDSAMYLCASSSPGGTEQFFGPGTRLTVL.

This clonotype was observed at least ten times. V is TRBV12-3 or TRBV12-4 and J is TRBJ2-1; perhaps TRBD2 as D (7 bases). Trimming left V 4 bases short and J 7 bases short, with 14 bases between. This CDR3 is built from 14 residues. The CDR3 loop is CASSYGGRGNEQFF. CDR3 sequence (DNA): TGTGCCAGCAGTTACGGGGGGAGGGGGAATGAGCAGTTCTTC.

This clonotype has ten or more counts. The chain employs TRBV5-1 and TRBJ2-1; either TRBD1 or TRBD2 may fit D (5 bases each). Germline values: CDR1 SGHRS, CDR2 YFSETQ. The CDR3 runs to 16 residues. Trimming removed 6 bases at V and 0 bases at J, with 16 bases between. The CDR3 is CASIWGTRVSYNEQFF. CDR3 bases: TGCGCCAGCATATGGGGGACGAGGGTCTCCTACAATGAGCAGTTCTTC.

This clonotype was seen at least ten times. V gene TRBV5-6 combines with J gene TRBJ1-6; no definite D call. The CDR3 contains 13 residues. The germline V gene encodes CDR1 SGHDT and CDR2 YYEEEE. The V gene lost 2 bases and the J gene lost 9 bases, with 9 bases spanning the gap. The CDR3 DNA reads TGTGCCAGCAGCTTAACAACCTCTTCACCCCTCCACTTT. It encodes CASSLTTSSPLHF.

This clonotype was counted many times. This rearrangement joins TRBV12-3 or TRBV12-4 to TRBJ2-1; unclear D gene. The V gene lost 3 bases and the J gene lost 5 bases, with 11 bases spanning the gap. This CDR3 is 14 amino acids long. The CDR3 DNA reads TGTGCCAGCAGTTTTATGGGCAGACACAATGAGCAGTTCTTC. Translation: CASSFMGRHNEQFF.

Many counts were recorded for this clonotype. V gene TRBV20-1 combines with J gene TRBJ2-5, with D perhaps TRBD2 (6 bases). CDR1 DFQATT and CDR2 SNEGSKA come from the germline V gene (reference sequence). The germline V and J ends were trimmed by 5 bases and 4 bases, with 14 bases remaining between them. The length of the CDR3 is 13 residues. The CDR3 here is CSADPAGSETQYF. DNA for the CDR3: TGCAGTGCTGACCCTGCGGGGTCAGAGACCCAGTACTTC.

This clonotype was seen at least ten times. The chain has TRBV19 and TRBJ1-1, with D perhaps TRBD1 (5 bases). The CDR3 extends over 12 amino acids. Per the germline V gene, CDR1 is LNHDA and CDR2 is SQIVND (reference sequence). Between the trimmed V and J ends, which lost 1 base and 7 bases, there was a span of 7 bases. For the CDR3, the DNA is TGTGCCAGTAGTATAGGGGGGAATGAAGCTTTCTTT. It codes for CASSIGGNEAFF.

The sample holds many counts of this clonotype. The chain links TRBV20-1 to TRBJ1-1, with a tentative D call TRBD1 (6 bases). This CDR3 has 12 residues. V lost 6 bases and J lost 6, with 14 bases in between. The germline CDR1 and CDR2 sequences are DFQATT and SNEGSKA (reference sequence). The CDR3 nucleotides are TGCAGTGCAACTACAGGGCATTCTGAAGCTTTCTTT. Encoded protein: CSATTGHSEAFF.